This T cell receptor (beta chain) derives from a study of neurological immune-mediated disorders. Study results and caveats: It was HTLV-1-associated myelopathy that showed the most TCR clonal expansion, while multiple sclerosis showed the least, falling below healthy controls.

Over 190 million TCR-beta sequences (from 15-18 subjects) were yielded by each sequencing run. MiXCR was run by TCRdb on the 5' RACE reads, yielding one entry per CDR3 protein. The sample contains tens of thousands of distinct CDR3 sequences, 13% to 15% of which appear only once. This clonotype appeared many times. Its antigen remains unidentified. The CDR3 has 14 amino acids. V was clipped by 6 bases and J by 8 bases; unmatched bases: 8. The unsorted libraries were produced from 2 million PBMCs held at -80 C. The chain couples TRBV12-3 or TRBV12-4 to TRBJ2-4; TRBD1 aligns across 9 bases. This sequence was found in a woman in her 50s with HTLV-1-associated myelopathy (HAM/TSP). Sequenced input: PBMCs. CDR3 residues: CASRQTGGPDIQYF. In DNA form, the CDR3 reads TGTGCCAGCAGACAAACAGGGGGCCCGGACATTCAGTACTTC.